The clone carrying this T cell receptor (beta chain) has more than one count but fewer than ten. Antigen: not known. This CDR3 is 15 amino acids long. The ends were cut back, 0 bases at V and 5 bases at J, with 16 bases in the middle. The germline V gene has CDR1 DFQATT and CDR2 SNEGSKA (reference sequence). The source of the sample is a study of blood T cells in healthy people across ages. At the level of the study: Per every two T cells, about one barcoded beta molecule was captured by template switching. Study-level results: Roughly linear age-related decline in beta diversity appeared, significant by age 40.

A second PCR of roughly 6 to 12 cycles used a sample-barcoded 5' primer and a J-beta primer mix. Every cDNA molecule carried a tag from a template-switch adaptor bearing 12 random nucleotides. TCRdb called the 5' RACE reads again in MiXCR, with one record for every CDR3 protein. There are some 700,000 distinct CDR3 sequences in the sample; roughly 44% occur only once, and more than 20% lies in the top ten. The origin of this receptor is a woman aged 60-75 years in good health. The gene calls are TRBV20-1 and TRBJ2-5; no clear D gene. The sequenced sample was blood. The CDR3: CSARDLRSNEETQYF. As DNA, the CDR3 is TGCAGTGCTAGAGATCTTAGGTCTAATGAGGAGACCCAGTACTTC.